The T cell receptor delta chain described here comes from a study of gamma-delta T cells after stem cell transplantation (dated by TCRdb to about 2016). As a fraction of the sample, this clone is large (0.1 to 1%). No cognate antigen has been identified for it. Per-base quality was not reported, and no clone a single base away is much larger than it. Library preparation was by RT-PCR. Data came from an Illumina MiSeq. TCRdb processed the public reads again with the CATT caller, after which rows with matching DNA were combined. The sample table contains some 1,500 delta-chain clones; only one count was recorded for roughly 15% of them. The top ten clones comprise roughly half of the sample. For CDR1 and CDR2, the germline V gene (reference sequence) lists TVYSNPD and GDNSRS. The CDR3 goes from the cysteine to the phenylalanine over 19 residues. The only DNA kept is the CDR3, 57 bases in frame from the first base. Trimming accounts for 5 bases at V and 5 bases at J, while the number of junction bases matched to no gene is 25.

The receptor was isolated from a human donor. It is not recorded whose cells these are; they may come from a transplant donor. This sequence uses TRDV3 and TRDJ1, with 11 junctional bases fitting TRDD3. The sample comprised gamma-delta T cells. The DNA is TGTGCCCAAAGGGAACTAGTCCCTACTGGGGGATATGGTTCGGATAAACTCATCTTT. Translated, it gives CAQRELVPTGGYGSDKLIF.